This TCR beta chain comes out of a study of CD8+ T cells in alopecia areata. The authors sorted CD4+ and CD8+ T cells from PBMCs. Reverse transcription of extracted RNA yielded cDNA, which provided the sequencing template. The repertoire was sequenced with immunoSEQ multiplex PCR; TCRdb's copy has only in-frame clones and lacks some. The profile shows about 97,000 clones, more than 35% of them singletons. Germline V CDR1 and CDR2: LGHNA, YSLEER. The V gene lost 4 bases and the J gene lost 5 bases, with 11 bases spanning the gap. The CDR3 runs to 13 residues. The chain recombines TRBV4-3 with TRBJ2-5; D unresolved. The sequenced sample was CD4+ T cells sorted from blood. The TCR comes from a human donor with alopecia areata. Here the CDR3 DNA reads TGCGCCAGCAGCCTCGAGTTATTGGAGACCCAGTACTTC. Translated, it gives CASSLELLETQYF.